The 8 T cell receptor beta chains below come from one sample, sequenced in a study of blood T cell repertoires in COVID-19. Some clones are missing from TCRdb's copy, which holds only in-frame ones; the method was immunoSEQ multiplex PCR. The table shows some 250,000 clones, with approximately 90% occurring only once. Sequenced: PBMCs or T cells enriched from blood (not recorded which). These receptors all stem from a man aged 40-50 years who had recovered from COVID-19.

The chain couples TRBV23-1 to TRBJ1-6, with D possibly matching TRBD1 (6 bases). TRBV23-1 is given ORF status, its function remaining uncertain. The CDR3 has 16 amino acids. V was trimmed by 2 bases and J by 7 bases, leaving 15 bases between them. In DNA, the CDR3 is TGCGCCAGCAGTCAAGGGACACCGGTTTGGAATTCACCCCTCCACTTT. Translating gives CASSQGTPVWNSPLHF.

Only one count was recorded for this clone. The chain couples TRBV14 to TRBJ2-5; TRBD2 is a possible D gene (5 bases). Germline V lookup: CDR1 SGHDN, CDR2 FVKESK. The CDR3 sequence is 14 residues long. V was trimmed by 4 bases and J by 3 bases, leaving 12 bases between them. The CDR3: CASSPRRLKETQYF. CDR3 coding DNA: TGTGCCAGCAGCCCCCGGAGGCTAAAAGAGACCCAGTACTTC.

The V gene is TRBV28, the J gene TRBJ2-7, with 11 bases fitting TRBD2. V shed 7 bases, J shed 1 base, and the junction held 12 bases outside the gene matches. This CDR3 spans 17 amino acids. CDR1 and CDR2 from the germline V gene are MDHEN and SYDVKM. The CDR3 sequence: CASTTHLLAGDSYEQYF. As DNA, the CDR3 is TGTGCCAGCACCACACACCTACTAGCGGGAGATTCCTACGAGCAGTACTTC.

This sequence joins TRBV28 and TRBJ1-4, with D uncertain. The ends were cut back, 7 bases at V and 0 bases at J, with 3 bases in the middle. The CDR3 is 12 amino acids. From germline, CDR1 is MDHEN and CDR2 SYDVKM. The CDR3 nucleotides read TGTGCCAGCACCACAACTAATGAAAAACTGTTTTTT. It yields the protein CASTTTNEKLFF.

The chain has TRBV6-1 and TRBJ2-3, with TRBD2 matching 11 bases. The CDR3 has 16 amino acids. Germline V gives CDR1 MNHNS, CDR2 SASEGT. V shed 3 bases, J shed 5 bases, and the junction held 7 bases outside the gene matches. The CDR3 DNA sequence: TGTGCCAGCAGTGAGTTAGCGGGGGGGCCAGGAGATACGCAGTATTTT. Protein sequence: CASSELAGGPGDTQYF.

This chain uses TRBV3-1 (or the pseudogene TRBV3-2) with TRBJ2-5; TRBD1 aligns across 9 bases. The germline V gene encodes CDR1 LGHDT and CDR2 YNNKEL (reference sequence). Trimming at V came to 4 bases and at J to 2 bases, leaving 5 bases not matched to a gene. The CDR3 is made up of 15 amino acids. CDR3 region: CASSRGQGRQETQYF. CDR3 DNA sequence: TGTGCCAGCAGCCGCGGACAGGGGCGACAAGAGACCCAGTACTTC.

The V and J genes are TRBV11-3 and TRBJ1-1, with unresolved D. The CDR3 totals 14 residues. V lost 2 bases to trimming and J lost 1 base, with 8 bases between them. Germline V gene sequence: CDR1 SGHNT, CDR2 YENEEA. CDR3 sequence: CASSLPQKNTEAFF. CDR3 coding DNA: TGTGCCAGCAGCTTACCACAGAAGAACACTGAAGCTTTCTTT.

The chain couples TRBV4-3 to TRBJ1-2; D unclear. V was shortened by 0 bases and J by 5 bases, with 7 bases between the two germline ends. Germline assignment: CDR1 LGHNA and CDR2 YSLEER. This CDR3 region has 13 residues. The CDR3 here is CASSQDSTYGYTF. Here the CDR3 DNA reads TGCGCCAGCAGCCAAGACTCCACTTATGGCTACACCTTC.